This is a list of T cell receptor beta chains from one sample in a study of radiotherapy plus CTLA-4 blockade in lung cancer. TCRdb keeps only in-frame clones here, not all; method: immunoSEQ multiplex PCR. The sample includes 15,000 or so clones, about two thirds seen only once; the top ten take roughly 50%. Sequenced here: peripheral blood, sampled from a patient treated with radiotherapy plus ipilimumab. These receptors were collected from a human donor with non-small cell lung cancer whose response to radiotherapy plus ipilimumab could not be evaluated. Both conserved end residues are part of each CDR3.

length: 15; J: TRBJ2-1; V: TRBV6-1; CDR3: CASSRTSGLGDEQFF
length: 15; J: TRBJ1-1; V: TRBV18; CDR3: CASSPGRQEDTEAFF
length: 16; J: TRBJ1-6; V: TRBV5-1; CDR3: CASSILTGNENSPLHF
length: 16; J: TRBJ2-5; V: TRBV6-5; CDR3: CASSYRSGRGDETQYF
length: 14; J: TRBJ1-2; V: TRBV28; CDR3: CASSSAGLNYGYTF
length: 13; J: TRBJ1-2; V: TRBV30; CDR3: CAWSFRQGYGYTF
length: 15; J: TRBJ1-1; V: TRBV10-1; CDR3: CASSESPGGADEAFF
length: 14; J: TRBJ1-5; V: TRBV2; CDR3: CASSERDRNQPQHF
length: 13; J: TRBJ2-1; V: TRBV28; CDR3: CASSRDSPNEQFF
length: 13; J: TRBJ2-3; V: TRBV19; CDR3: CASSTGLGDTQYF
length: 16; J: TRBJ2-1; V: TRBV4-1; CDR3: CASSLFLGGSYNEQFF
length: 13; J: TRBJ1-2; V: TRBV7-9; CDR3: CASSVQGLYGYTF
length: 16; J: TRBJ1-2; V: TRBV21-1; CDR3: CASSKKWIGGNYGYTF
length: 14; J: TRBJ2-5; V: TRBV5-1; CDR3: CASSLDSFQETQYF
length: 15; J: TRBJ2-5; V: TRBV5-6; CDR3: CASSFGGGLQETQYF
length: 12; J: TRBJ1-6; V: TRBV19; CDR3: CASSPGRDTLHF
length: 17; J: TRBJ2-5; V: TRBV2; CDR3: CASSEASSGGAKETQYF
length: 16; J: TRBJ2-3; V: TRBV5-1; CDR3: CASSLGLAGDSDTQYF
length: 16; J: TRBJ1-5; V: TRBV30; CDR3: CAWGYPGQGASRPQHF
length: 15; J: TRBJ2-6; V: TRBV18; CDR3: CASSPQGDGANVLTF
length: 16; J: TRBJ2-4; V: TRBV27; CDR3: CASSLQGAGAKNIQYF
length: 16; J: TRBJ2-2; V: TRBV2; CDR3: CASSENPTWDTGELFF
length: 16; J: TRBJ1-3; V: TRBV11-2; CDR3: CASSGKVGGSGNTIYF
length: 16; J: TRBJ2-7; V: TRBV15; CDR3: CATSRGGPGQAYEQYF
length: 15; J: TRBJ1-3; V: TRBV5-1; CDR3: CASSFYTGVGNTIYF
length: 17; J: TRBJ2-3; V: TRBV7-9; CDR3: CASRPPGGQVQSDTQYF
length: 16; J: TRBJ1-1; V: TRBV10-1; CDR3: CASSDDPSGMNTEAFF
length: 14; J: TRBJ2-5; V: TRBV7-9; CDR3: CASSFRASGDERYF
length: 14; J: TRBJ1-3; V: TRBV9; CDR3: CASSVGDSGNTIYF
length: 15; J: TRBJ1-5; V: TRBV5-1; CDR3: CASSSDGQANQPQHF
length: 14; J: TRBJ1-2; V: TRBV10-3; CDR3: CAITPGQGAYGYTF
length: 14; J: TRBJ1-6; V: TRBV13; CDR3: CASSATGNNSPLHF
length: 16; J: TRBJ2-3; V: TRBV5-1; CDR3: CASSLDAGGGQDTQYF
length: 12; J: TRBJ1-1; V: TRBV15; CDR3: CATSRDPTEAFF
length: 16; J: TRBJ1-6; V: TRBV7-9; CDR3: CASSPSTRLYNSPLHF
length: 13; J: TRBJ2-1; V: TRBV7-7; CDR3: CASSLDGVNEQFF
length: 13; J: TRBJ1-3; V: TRBV27; CDR3: CASSYRGGNTIYF
length: 17; J: TRBJ2-1; V: TRBV9; CDR3: CASSVGSGGNTYNEQFF
length: 13; J: TRBJ1-1; V: TRBV19; CDR3: CASSSHRDTEAFF
length: 14; J: TRBJ1-5; V: TRBV7-9; CDR3: CASSLEGGSQPQHF
length: 16; J: TRBJ1-2; V: TRBV29-1; CDR3: CSVGEFDVADLYGYTF
length: 14; J: TRBJ2-2; V: TRBV5-4; CDR3: CASSDGGNTGELFF
length: 14; J: TRBJ2-5; V: TRBV5-1; CDR3: CASSWGLAEETQYF
length: 13; J: TRBJ2-5; V: TRBV6-5; CDR3: CASKIRNQETQYF
length: 15; J: TRBJ2-1; V: TRBV5-1; CDR3: CASSAGGQGGIEQFF
length: 14; J: TRBJ2-7; V: TRBV27; CDR3: CASSPGLAFYEQYF
length: 15; J: TRBJ2-2; V: TRBV18; CDR3: CASSRDRGNTGELFF
length: 16; J: TRBJ2-1; V: TRBV9; CDR3: CASSVAARGLDNEQFF
length: 13; J: TRBJ1-2; V: TRBV29-1; CDR3: CSVEDGGSYGYTF
length: 15; J: TRBJ2-3; V: TRBV29-1; CDR3: CSVEDGRVYTDTQYF
length: 17; J: TRBJ2-6; V: TRBV5-1; CDR3: CASSLGATRSGANVLTF
length: 12; J: TRBJ1-2; V: TRBV30; CDR3: CAWSEQGLGYTF
length: 13; J: TRBJ1-2; V: TRBV14; CDR3: CASSQESYYGYTF
length: 15; J: TRBJ1-6; V: TRBV19; CDR3: CASSANPGDNSPLHF
length: 16; J: TRBJ2-5; V: TRBV7-9; CDR3: CASSLLLQDGGETQYF
length: 14; J: TRBJ1-5; V: TRBV2; CDR3: CASSEGIGDQPQHF
length: 16; J: TRBJ1-5; V: TRBV28; CDR3: CASSPRGGWSNQPQHF
length: 12; J: TRBJ1-5; V: TRBV28; CDR3: CASRPLYQPQHF
length: 15; J: TRBJ2-2; V: TRBV27; CDR3: CASSLYGVNTGELFF